The source of this T cell receptor beta chain is a study of vaccination and CD4 T cells after COVID-19. Across the whole study: Every participant had a vaccine, which was either BNT162b2 or mRNA-1273, given in two doses. A median of around 70 days (range 14 to 241) separated dose two from the taking of post-vaccine samples. Culture controls were given either a CEFX pool, an HIV-1 Nef pool, or no peptide.

The CDR3 runs to 13 residues. Per the germline V gene, CDR1 is LNHDA and CDR2 is SQIVND (reference sequence). Trimming pared 6 bases from V and 2 bases from J, leaving 10 bases between. Treatment: approximately nine-day PBMC culture with coronavirus spike peptide pools or control peptides (ViraFEST assay). One should note that the unexposed donor's CD4+ T cells were collected before the COVID-19 pandemic (2011-2018). A remark on this clonotype: Its antigen is as yet unknown.

Oncomine TCR Beta short-read sequencing was applied to DNA from cultured CD4+ T cells. Investigators isolated genomic DNA from cultured CD4+ T cells. TCRdb ran MiXCR on the PCR reads and lists one entry per CDR3 protein. Altogether about 2,600 distinct CDR3 sequences are present, 35% to 50% being singletons, with the ten largest covering 43%. The TCR was taken from a human donor in good health. Sequenced input: CD4+ T cells from blood, cultured in vitro. The gene calls are TRBV19 and TRBJ1-2, with D perhaps TRBD1 (5 bases). The CDR3 is CASSPQENYGYTF. CDR3 sequence (DNA): TGTGCCAGTAGCCCACAGGAGAACTATGGCTACACCTTC.